This T cell receptor (beta chain) was retrieved from a study of blood T cell repertoires in COVID-19. Study-wide context: Two negative PCRs, clearance, or symptom resolution had been documented for recovered Cohort 3 donors.

Measured with immunoSEQ multiplex PCR; TCRdb has only the in-frame clones, and not every one. The profile shows roughly 150,000 clones, under 90% of them singletons. The CDR3 runs to 14 residues. Germline CDR1 and CDR2: SGHDT and YYEEEE. The junction had 5 bases not matched to a gene; V was cut back by 3 bases and J by 9 bases. The origin of this receptor is a man aged 50 to 59 in a cohort exposed to, infected with or recovered from COVID-19 (not recorded which). Sequencing was carried out using PBMCs or T cells enriched from blood (not recorded which). The chain links TRBV5-6 to TRBJ1-6, with TRBD1 matching 8 bases. CDR3: CASSSGTGPSPLHF. The CDR3 nucleotides are TGTGCCAGCAGCTCCGGGACAGGCCCTTCACCCCTCCACTTT.